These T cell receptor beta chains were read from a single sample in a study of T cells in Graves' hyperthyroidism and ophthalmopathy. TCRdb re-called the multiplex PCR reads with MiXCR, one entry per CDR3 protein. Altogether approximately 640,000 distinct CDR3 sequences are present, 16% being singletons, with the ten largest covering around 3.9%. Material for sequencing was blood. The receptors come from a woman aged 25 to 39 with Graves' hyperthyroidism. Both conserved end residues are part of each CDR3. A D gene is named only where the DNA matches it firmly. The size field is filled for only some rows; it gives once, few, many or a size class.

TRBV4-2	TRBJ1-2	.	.	TGTGCCAGCAGCCAATGGCCAGACGGCTACACCTTC	CASSQWPDGYTF
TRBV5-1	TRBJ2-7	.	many	TGTGCCAGCAGTTTAGTGGAATACGAGCAGTACTTC	CASSLVEYEQYF
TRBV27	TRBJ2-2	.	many	TGTGCCAGCAGTTTACTTGGCAGGGAGGTCGTTGGCACCGGGGAGCTGTTTTTT	CASSLLGREVVGTGELFF
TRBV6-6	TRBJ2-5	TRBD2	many	TGTGCCAGCAGTTACTTGGGACTAGCGGGAGAGACCCAGTACTTC	CASSYLGLAGETQYF
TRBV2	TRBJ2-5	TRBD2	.	TGTGCCAGCAGAAGGAGCCCGGCTAGCGGGAGTTCCGGGGAGACCCAGTACTTC	CASRRSPASGSSGETQYF
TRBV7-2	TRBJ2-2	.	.	TGTGCCAGCAGCCAACCCGACCCGGGCGGGGAGCTGTTTTTT	CASSQPDPGGELFF
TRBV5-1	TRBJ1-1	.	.	TGCGCCAGCAGCTTGGGTCGGGGGTCGGGGACTGAAGCTTTCTTT	CASSLGRGSGTEAFF
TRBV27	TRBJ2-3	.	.	TGTGCCAGCAGCTTGGGCACAGGAAGCTCCACAGATACGCAGTATTTT	CASSLGTGSSTDTQYF
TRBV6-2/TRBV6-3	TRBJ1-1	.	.	TGTGCCAGCAGTGAACCCATCTACAGATTTAGGACTGAAGCTTTCTTT	CASSEPIYRFRTEAFF
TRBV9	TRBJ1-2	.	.	TGTGCCAGCAGCTTAAGCTGGTCGGGAACGCTAAACTATGGCTACACCTTC	CASSLSWSGTLNYGYTF
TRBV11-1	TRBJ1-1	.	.	TGTGCCAGCAGCTTAAACCAGCTCCCGAACACTGAAGCTTTCTTT	CASSLNQLPNTEAFF
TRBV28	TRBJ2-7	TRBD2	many	TGTGCCAGCAGTTTTCGGGCTAGCGGGTTGTCCGAGCAGTACTTC	CASSFRASGLSEQYF
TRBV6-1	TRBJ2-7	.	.	TGTGCCAGCAGAACCGGGCCCGAGCAGTACTTC	CASRTGPEQYF
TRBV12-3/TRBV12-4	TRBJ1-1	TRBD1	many	TGTGCCAGCAGTTTAGACTCGGGACAGCAGACTGAAGCTTTCTTT	CASSLDSGQQTEAFF
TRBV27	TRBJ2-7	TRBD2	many	TGTGCCAGCAGTGCCGGGACTAGCGCCTCCTACGAGCAGTACTTC	CASSAGTSASYEQYF